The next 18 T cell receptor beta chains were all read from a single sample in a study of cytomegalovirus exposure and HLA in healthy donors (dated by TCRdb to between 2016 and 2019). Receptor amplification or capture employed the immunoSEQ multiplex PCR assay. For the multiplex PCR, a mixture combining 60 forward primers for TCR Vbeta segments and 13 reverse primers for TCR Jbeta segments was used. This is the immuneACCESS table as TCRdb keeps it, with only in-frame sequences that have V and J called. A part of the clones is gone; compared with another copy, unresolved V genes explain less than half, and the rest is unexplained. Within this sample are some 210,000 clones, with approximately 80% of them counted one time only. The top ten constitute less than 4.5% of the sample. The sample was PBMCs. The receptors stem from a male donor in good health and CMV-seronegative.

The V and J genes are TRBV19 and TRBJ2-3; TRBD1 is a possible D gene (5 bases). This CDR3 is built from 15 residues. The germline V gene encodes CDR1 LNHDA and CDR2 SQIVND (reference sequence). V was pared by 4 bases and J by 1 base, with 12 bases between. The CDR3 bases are TGTGCCAGTAGTAGCGACAGCTTACGCACAGATACGCAGTATTTT. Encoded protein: CASSSDSLRTDTQYF.

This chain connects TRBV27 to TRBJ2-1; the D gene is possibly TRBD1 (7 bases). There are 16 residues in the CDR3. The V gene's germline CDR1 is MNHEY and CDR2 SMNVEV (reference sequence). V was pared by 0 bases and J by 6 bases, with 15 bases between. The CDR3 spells CASSLSLGGGFNEQFF. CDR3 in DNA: TGTGCCAGCAGTTTATCCCTCGGAGGGGGCTTCAATGAGCAGTTCTTC.

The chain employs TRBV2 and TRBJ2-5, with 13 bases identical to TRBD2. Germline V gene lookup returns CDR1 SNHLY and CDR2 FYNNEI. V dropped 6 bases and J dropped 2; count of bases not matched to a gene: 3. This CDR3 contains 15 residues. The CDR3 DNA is TGTGCCAGCAGGGAGGGACTAGCGGGGCAAGAGACCCAGTACTTC. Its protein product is CASREGLAGQETQYF. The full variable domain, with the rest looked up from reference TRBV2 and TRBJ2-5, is EPEVTQTPSHQVTQMGQEVILRCVPISNHLYFYWYRQILGQKVEFLVSFYNNEISEKSEIFDDQFSVERPDGSNFTLKIRSTKLEDSAMYFCASREGLAGQETQYFGPGTRLLVL.

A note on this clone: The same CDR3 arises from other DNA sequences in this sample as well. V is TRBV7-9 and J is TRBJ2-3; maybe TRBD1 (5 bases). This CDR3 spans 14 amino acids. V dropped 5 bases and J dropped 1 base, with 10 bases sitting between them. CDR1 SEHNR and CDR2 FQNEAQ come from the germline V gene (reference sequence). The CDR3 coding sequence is TGTGCCAGCAGCCCCGACAGCCGCACAGATACGCAGTATTTT. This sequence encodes CASSPDSRTDTQYF.

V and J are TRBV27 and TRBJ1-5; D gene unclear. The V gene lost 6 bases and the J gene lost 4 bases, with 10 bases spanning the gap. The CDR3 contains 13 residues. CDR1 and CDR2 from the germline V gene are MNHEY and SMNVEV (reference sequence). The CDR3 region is CASRLTQNQPQHF. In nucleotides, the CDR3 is TGTGCCAGCAGGCTGACACAAAATCAGCCCCAGCATTTT.

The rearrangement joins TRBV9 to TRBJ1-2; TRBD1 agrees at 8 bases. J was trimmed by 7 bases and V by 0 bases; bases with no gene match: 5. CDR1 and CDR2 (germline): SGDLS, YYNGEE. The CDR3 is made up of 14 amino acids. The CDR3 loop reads CASSVGQGSGGYTF. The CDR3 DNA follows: TGTGCCAGCAGCGTAGGACAGGGGTCGGGTGGCTACACCTTC.

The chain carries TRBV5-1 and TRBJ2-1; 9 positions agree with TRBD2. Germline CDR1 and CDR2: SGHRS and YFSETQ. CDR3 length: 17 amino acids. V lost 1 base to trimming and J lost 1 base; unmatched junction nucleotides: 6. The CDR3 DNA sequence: TGCGCCAGCAGCTTGAGTTCGGCGGGAGGGTCCTACAATGAGCAGTTCTTC. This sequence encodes CASSLSSAGGSYNEQFF.

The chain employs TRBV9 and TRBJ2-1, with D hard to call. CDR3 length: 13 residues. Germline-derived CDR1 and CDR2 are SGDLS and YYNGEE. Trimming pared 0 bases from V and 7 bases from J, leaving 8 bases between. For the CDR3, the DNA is TGTGCCAGCAGCGTAGTTGCCGGGAATGAGCAGTTCTTC. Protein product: CASSVVAGNEQFF.

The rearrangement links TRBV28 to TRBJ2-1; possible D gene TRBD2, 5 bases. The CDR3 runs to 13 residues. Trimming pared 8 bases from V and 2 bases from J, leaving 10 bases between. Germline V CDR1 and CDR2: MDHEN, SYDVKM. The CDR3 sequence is CASWTVAYNEQFF. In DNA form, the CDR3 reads TGTGCCAGCTGGACTGTTGCCTACAATGAGCAGTTCTTC.

CDR3: CASSARSGTGSYEQYF. DNA for the CDR3: TGTGCCAGCTCAGCTCGCTCCGGGACAGGATCCTACGAGCAGTACTTC. This sequence joins TRBV18 and TRBJ2-7; 8 bases match TRBD1. The germline V gene encodes CDR1 KGHSH and CDR2 LQKENI. The junction had 10 bases not matched to a gene; V was cut back by 5 bases and J by 1 base. This CDR3 spans 16 amino acids.

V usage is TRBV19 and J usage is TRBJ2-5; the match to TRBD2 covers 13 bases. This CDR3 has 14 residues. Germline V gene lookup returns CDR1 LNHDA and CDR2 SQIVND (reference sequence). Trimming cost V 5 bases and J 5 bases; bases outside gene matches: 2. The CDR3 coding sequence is TGTGCCAGTAGTCCGGGACTAGCGGGGGAGACCCAGTACTTC. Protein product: CASSPGLAGETQYF.

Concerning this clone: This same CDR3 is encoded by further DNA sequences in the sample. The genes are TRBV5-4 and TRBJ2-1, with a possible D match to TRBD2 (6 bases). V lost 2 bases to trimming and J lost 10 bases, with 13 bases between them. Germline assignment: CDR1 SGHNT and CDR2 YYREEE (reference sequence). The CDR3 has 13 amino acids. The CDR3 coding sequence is TGTGCCAGCAGCTTAGAGGAGGGCCGGGAGCAGTTCTTC. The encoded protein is CASSLEEGREQFF.

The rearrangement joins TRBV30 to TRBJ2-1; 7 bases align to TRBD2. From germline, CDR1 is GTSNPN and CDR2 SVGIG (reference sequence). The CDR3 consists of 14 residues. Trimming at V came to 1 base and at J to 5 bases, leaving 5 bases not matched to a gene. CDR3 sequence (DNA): TGTGCCTGGAGTGGCATTGGGGGGGACAATGAGCAGTTCTTC. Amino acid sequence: CAWSGIGGDNEQFF.

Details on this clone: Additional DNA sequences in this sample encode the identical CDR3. CDR3 region: CASSYSGQGSYEQYF. The CDR3 coding sequence is TGTGCCAGCAGTTACTCGGGACAGGGGAGTTACGAGCAGTACTTC. V gene TRBV6-5 combines with J gene TRBJ2-7, with 10 bases aligning to TRBD1. This CDR3 is built from 15 residues. Germline V gene data show CDR1 as MNHEY and CDR2 as SVGAGI. J lost 4 bases, V lost 0 bases, and 3 bases had no gene match.

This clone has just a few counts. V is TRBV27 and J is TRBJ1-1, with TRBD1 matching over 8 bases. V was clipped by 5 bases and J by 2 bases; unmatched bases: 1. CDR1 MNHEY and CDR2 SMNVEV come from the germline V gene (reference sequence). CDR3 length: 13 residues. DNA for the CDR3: TGTGCCAGCAGTACAGGGGGTAACACTGAAGCTTTCTTT. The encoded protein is CASSTGGNTEAFF.

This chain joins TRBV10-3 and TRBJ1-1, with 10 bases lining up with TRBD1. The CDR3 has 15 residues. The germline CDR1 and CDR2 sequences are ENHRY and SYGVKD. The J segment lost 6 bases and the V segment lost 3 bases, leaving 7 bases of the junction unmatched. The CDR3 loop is CAISEAGQGIPEAFF. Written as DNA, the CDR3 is TGTGCCATCAGTGAAGCGGGACAGGGGATCCCTGAAGCTTTCTTT.

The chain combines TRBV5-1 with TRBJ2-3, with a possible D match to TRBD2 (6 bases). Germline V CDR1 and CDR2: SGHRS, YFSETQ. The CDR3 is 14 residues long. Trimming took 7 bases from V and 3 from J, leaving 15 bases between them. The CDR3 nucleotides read TGCGCCAGCTTCCCGGCGGGGATGACAGATACGCAGTATTTT. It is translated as CASFPAGMTDTQYF.

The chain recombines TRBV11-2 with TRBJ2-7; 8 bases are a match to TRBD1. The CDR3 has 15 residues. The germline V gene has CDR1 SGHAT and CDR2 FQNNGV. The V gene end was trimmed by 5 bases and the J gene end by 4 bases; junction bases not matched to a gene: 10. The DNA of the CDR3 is TGTGCCAGCAGCCCGACTAGACAGGGGAGATACGAGCAGTACTTC. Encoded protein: CASSPTRQGRYEQYF. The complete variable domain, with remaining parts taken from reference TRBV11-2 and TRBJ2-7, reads EAGVAQSPRYKIIEKRQSVAFWCNPISGHATLYWYQQILGQGPKLLIQFQNNGVVDDSQLPKDRFSAERLKGVDSTLKIQPAKLEDSAVYLCASSPTRQGRYEQYFGPGTRLTVT.